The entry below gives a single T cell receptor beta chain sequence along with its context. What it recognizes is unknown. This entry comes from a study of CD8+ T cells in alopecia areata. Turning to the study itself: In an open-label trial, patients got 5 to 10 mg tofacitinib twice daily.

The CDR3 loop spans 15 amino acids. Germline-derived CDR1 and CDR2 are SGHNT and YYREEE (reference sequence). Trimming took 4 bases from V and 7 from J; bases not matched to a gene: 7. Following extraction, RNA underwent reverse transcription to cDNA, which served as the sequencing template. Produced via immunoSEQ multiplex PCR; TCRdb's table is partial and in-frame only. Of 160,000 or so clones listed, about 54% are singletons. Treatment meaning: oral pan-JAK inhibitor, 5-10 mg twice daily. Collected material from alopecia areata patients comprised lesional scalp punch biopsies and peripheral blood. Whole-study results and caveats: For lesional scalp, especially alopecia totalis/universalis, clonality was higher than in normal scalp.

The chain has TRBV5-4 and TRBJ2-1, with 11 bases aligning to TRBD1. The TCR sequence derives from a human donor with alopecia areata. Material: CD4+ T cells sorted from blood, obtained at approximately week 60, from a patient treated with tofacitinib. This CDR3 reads CASSIRDRGSNEQFF. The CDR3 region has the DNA TGTGCCAGCAGCATTCGGGACAGGGGGTCTAATGAGCAGTTCTTC.